This T cell receptor beta chain came from a study of regulatory T cells in long-lasting Graves disease. Study outcomes and limitations: New patients shared fewer public clonotypes (over 900) than persistent patients did (more than 2,500).

Time point specified: persistent/refractory GD, antithyroid drugs over 5 years with positive TRAb. From RNA extracted from PBMCs, the TCR library was made. In this sample, this clonotype turned up many times. What it recognizes is unknown. V lost 10 bases and J 4 bases, leaving 16 bases between the germline ends. The CDR3 spans 13 residues. Germline values: CDR1 ENHRY, CDR2 SYGVKD. Library construction for TCR beta used iRepertoire HTBI primers and Arm-PCR of CDR3 regions. TCRdb itself ran the multiplex PCR reads through MiXCR, one entry per CDR3 protein. Altogether more than 300,000 distinct CDR3 sequences are present, roughly 25% being singletons, with the ten largest covering 25% to 30%.

V and J are TRBV10-3 and TRBJ2-5; D might be TRBD2 (6 bases). This specimen consisted of peripheral blood mononuclear cells (PBMCs), obtained when the disease was refractory, from a patient treated with antithyroid drugs. The clonotype originates from a woman between 40 and 50 years old with Graves disease. The CDR3 nucleotides are TGTGCCACACTCCGGGGGTTAGGAGAGACCCAGTACTTC. Translating gives CATLRGLGETQYF.